This T cell receptor (beta chain) was sequenced during a study of cytomegalovirus exposure and HLA in healthy donors. Per germline, CDR1 SEHNR and CDR2 FQNEAQ (reference sequence). Unmatched junction bases numbered 5, after V lost 1 base and J lost 5 bases. This CDR3 has 15 residues. The study's findings and limits: In an earlier analysis, in about 530 donors, most V segments appeared productive either ~87% or ~30% of the time.

Notes on this clone: Antigen specificity is unknown. At the DNA level, this CDR3 is encoded by other sequences in the same sample as well.

PCR primers comprised 60 Vbeta and 13 Jbeta primers. Assay: immunoSEQ multiplex PCR; the TCRdb copy retains only in-frame clones and omits some. The table records some 170,000 clones, about 80% of them present only once. Sequenced input: PBMCs. The TCR sequence derives from a man in his forties in good health and CMV-seropositive. V and J are TRBV7-9 and TRBJ2-5, with TRBD1 identical over 9 bases. The CDR3 loop reads CASSLGGQGTETQYF. The CDR3 coding sequence is TGTGCCAGCAGCTTAGGGGGACAGGGTACGGAGACCCAGTACTTC.